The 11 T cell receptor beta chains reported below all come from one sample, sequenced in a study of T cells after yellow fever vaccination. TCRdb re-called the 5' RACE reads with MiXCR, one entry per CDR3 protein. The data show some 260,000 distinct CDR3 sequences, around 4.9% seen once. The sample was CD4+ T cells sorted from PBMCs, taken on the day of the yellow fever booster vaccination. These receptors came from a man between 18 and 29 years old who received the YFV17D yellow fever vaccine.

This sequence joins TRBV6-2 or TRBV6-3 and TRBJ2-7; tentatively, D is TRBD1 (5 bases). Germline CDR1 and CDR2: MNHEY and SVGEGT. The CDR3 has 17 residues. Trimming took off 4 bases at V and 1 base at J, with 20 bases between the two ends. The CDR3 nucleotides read TGTGCCAGCAGTTTTCCCTCGAAAGGACAAGTATCCTACGAGCAGTACGTC. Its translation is CASSFPSKGQVSYEQYV.

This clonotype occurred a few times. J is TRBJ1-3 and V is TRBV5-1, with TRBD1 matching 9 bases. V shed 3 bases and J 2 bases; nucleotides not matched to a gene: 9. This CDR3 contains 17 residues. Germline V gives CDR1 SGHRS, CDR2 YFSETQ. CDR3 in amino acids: CASSWDRAAGTGNTIYF. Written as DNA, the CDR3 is TGCGCCAGCAGCTGGGACAGGGCGGCTGGGACTGGAAACACCATATATTTT.

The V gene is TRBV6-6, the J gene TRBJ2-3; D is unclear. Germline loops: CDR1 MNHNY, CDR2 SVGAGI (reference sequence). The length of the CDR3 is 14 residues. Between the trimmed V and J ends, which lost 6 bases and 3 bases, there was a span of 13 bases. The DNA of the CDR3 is TGTGCCAGCAGGCCGGGCTCTGCAACAGATACGCAGTATTTT. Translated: CASRPGSATDTQYF.

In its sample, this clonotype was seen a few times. The CDR3 loop is CATSDTASGGGDTQYF. CDR3 DNA sequence: TGTGCCACCAGTGATACGGCTAGCGGGGGCGGAGATACGCAGTATTTT. The chain has TRBV24-1 and TRBJ2-3, with 10 positions matching TRBD2. Germline V gene lookup returns CDR1 KGHDR and CDR2 SFDVKD. V shed 3 bases, J shed 5 bases, and the junction held 7 bases outside the gene matches. The CDR3 extends over 16 amino acids.

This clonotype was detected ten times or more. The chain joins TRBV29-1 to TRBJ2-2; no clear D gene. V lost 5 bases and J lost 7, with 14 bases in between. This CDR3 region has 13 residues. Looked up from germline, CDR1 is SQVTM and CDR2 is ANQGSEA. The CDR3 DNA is TGCAGCGTTAAATATCACACAGACGGGGAGCTGTTTTTT. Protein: CSVKYHTDGELFF.

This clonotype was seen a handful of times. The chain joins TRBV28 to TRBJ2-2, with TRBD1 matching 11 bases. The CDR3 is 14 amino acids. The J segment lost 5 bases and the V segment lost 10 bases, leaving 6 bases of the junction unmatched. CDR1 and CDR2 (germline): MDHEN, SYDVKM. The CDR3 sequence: CATRDRGYTGELFF. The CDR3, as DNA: TGTGCCACCAGGGACAGGGGGTATACCGGGGAGCTGTTTTTT.

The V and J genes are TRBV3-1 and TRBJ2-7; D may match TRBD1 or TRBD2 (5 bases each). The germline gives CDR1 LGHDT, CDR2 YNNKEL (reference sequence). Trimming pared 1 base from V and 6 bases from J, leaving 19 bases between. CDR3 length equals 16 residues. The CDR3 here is CASSQVGQADGGEQYF. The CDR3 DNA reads TGTGCCAGCAGCCAAGTCGGTCAGGCTGATGGGGGCGAGCAGTACTTC.

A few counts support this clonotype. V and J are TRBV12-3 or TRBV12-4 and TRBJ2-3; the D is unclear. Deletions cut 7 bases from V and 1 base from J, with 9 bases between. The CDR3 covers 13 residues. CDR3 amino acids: CASTMSGTDTQYF. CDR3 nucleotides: TGTGCCAGCACCATGTCCGGCACAGATACGCAGTATTTT.

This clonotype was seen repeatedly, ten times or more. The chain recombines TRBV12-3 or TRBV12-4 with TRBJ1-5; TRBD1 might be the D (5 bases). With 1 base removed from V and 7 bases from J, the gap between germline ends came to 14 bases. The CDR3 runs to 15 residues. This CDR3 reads CASSLGGRGRQPQHF. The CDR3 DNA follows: TGTGCCAGCAGTTTAGGGGGGAGGGGTCGGCAGCCCCAGCATTTT.

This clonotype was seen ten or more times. The CDR3 DNA follows: TGTGCCAGCAGCTTAGGAAGGGCCTATGGCTACACCTTC. This encodes CASSLGRAYGYTF. V is TRBV7-2 and J is TRBJ1-2, with no clear D. Germline CDR1 is SGHTA and CDR2 is FQGNSA. Trimming removed 1 base at V and 4 bases at J, with 7 bases between. The CDR3 has 13 amino acids.

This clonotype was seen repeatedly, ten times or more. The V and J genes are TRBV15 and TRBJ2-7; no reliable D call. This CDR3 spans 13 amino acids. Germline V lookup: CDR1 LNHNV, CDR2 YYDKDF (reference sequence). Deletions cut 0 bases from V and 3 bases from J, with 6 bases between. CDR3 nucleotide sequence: TGTGCCACCAGCAGAGATCCCAACTACGAGCAGTACTTC. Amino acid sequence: CATSRDPNYEQYF.